These 10 T cell receptor beta chains came from one sample sequenced in a study of a mutant IDH1 vaccine in newly diagnosed glioma. TCRdb's table, derived via immunoSEQ multiplex PCR, lists solely in-frame clones and lacks some. Among roughly 74,000 clones, 85% were seen once, and the ten largest hold 2.2%. The time point was: week 23, last vaccination. Topical imiquimod accompanied each vaccine dose, which consisted of 300 ug of mutant IDH1 20-mer peptide. These receptors' targets are unknown. The material sequenced was PBMCs, taken from a glioma patient whose treatment included an IDH1 peptide vaccine. The receptors were sampled from a man in his thirties or forties with glioma. Some clones in this sample may be carry-over from other donors' samples.

The V call is TRBV19, the J call TRBJ1-3; no definite D call. CDR1 is LNHDA and CDR2 is SQIVND in the germline V gene (reference sequence). Trimming removed 7 bases from V and 0 bases from J, with 7 bases in between. The length of the CDR3 is 13 residues. CDR3 residues: CASTMPSGNTIYF. The CDR3 DNA is TGTGCCAGTACCATGCCCTCTGGAAACACCATATATTTT.

The J gene is TRBJ1-4, the V gene TRBV30; a possible D gene is TRBD1 (6 bases). V gave up 4 bases and J gave up 8 bases, with 14 bases separating them. The CDR3 extends over 13 amino acids. Germline CDR1 is GTSNPN and CDR2 is SVGIG (reference sequence). CDR3 sequence (DNA): TGTGCCTGGACTGACAGGTTAGGGGAAAAACTGTTTTTT. It is translated as CAWTDRLGEKLFF.

The CDR3, as DNA: TGCGCCAGCAGCCAAGTGACAGTGAACACTGAAGCTTTCTTT. Translated: CASSQVTVNTEAFF. The rearrangement uses TRBV4-1 and TRBJ1-1; a weak D match, TRBD1 (5 bases). V was shortened by 1 base and J by 0 bases, with 6 bases between the two germline ends. Germline values: CDR1 MGHRA, CDR2 YSYEKL. The CDR3 sequence is 14 residues long.

The CDR3 loop is CASTPPWGKPGELFF. CDR3 nucleotides: TGTGCCAGCACTCCCCCCTGGGGGAAACCGGGGGAGCTGTTTTTT. The rearrangement links TRBV28 to TRBJ2-2; D assignment may be TRBD1 or TRBD2 (5 bases each). Germline V gene lookup returns CDR1 MDHEN and CDR2 SYDVKM. CDR3 length: 15 residues. Between the trimmed V and J ends, which lost 7 bases and 8 bases, there was a span of 20 bases.

V gene TRBV10-3 combines with J gene TRBJ2-2; TRBD1 agrees at 8 bases. This CDR3 spans 18 amino acids. V lost 0 bases, J lost 6 bases, and 12 bases stayed unmatched. The germline gives CDR1 ENHRY, CDR2 SYGVKD. CDR3: CAISESPDRDSLAGELFF. The CDR3 DNA reads as TGTGCCATCAGTGAGTCCCCGGACAGGGATTCATTAGCCGGGGAGCTGTTTTTT.

V is TRBV27 and J is TRBJ2-4, with a weak D call TRBD1 (5 bases). The germline CDR1 and CDR2 sequences are MNHEY and SMNVEV (reference sequence). The CDR3 totals 15 residues. The germline V and J ends were trimmed by 5 bases and 6 bases, with 17 bases remaining between them. CDR3 nucleotides: TGTGCCAGCAGTCTATACCTCCAGGGAAGAAACATTCAGTACTTC. Protein: CASSLYLQGRNIQYF.

This chain links TRBV7-8 with TRBJ1-4, with D unresolved. Between the trimmed V and J ends, which lost 2 bases and 10 bases, there was a span of 11 bases. This CDR3 comprises 13 residues. The germline gives CDR1 SGHVS, CDR2 FQNEAQ. The CDR3: CASSLQLNGKLFF. The CDR3 coding sequence is TGTGCCAGCAGCTTACAATTAAACGGAAAACTGTTTTTT.

This clone was observed a handful of times. The gene calls are TRBV7-9 and TRBJ2-3; TRBD1 or TRBD2 may be the D gene (5 bases each). Trimming removed 5 bases from V and 5 bases from J, with 20 bases in between. CDR3 length: 16 residues. Looked up from germline, CDR1 is SEHNR and CDR2 is FQNEAQ (reference sequence). The DNA for the CDR3 is TGTGCCAGCAGCCCGAATCCGGAGAGGGGAAGAGATACGCAGTATTTT. This encodes CASSPNPERGRDTQYF.

This clone showed up just once. The CDR3 region has the DNA TGTGCCAGCAGTGGCAGACCCTATGGCTACACCTTC. Translated: CASSGRPYGYTF. The genes are TRBV6-5 and TRBJ1-2, with D uncertain. There are 12 residues in the CDR3. CDR1 is MNHEY and CDR2 is SVGAGI in the germline V gene. The V end was cut by 5 bases, the J end by 4 bases, with 8 bases between.

V usage is TRBV2 and J usage is TRBJ1-5; perhaps TRBD1 as D (6 bases). V shed 4 bases and J shed 2 bases, with 6 bases lying between them. Germline V CDR1 and CDR2: SNHLY, FYNNEI. The CDR3 has 13 amino acids. The CDR3 region is CASSGTGNQPQHF. CDR3 nucleotides: TGTGCCAGCAGTGGGACAGGCAATCAGCCCCAGCATTTT.